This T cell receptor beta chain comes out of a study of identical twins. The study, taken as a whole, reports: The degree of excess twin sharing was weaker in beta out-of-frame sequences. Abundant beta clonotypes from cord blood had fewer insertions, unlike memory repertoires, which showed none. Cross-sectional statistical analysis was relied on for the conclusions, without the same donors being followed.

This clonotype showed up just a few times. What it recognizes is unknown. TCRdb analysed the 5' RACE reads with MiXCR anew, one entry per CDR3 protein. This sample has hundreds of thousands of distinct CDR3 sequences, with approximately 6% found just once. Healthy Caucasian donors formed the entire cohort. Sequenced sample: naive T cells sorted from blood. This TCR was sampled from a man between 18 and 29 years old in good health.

The CDR3 coding sequence is TGCGCCAGCAGCTTGGCCCCAGGGAGCGCTTCACCCCTCCACTTT. Translated, it gives CASSLAPGSASPLHF. The chain employs TRBV5-1 and TRBJ1-6, with D tentatively TRBD1 (5 bases). Trimming left V 0 bases short and J 9 bases short, with 13 bases between. This CDR3 comprises 15 residues. Germline V CDR1 and CDR2: SGHRS, YFSETQ.